The clone carrying this T cell receptor (beta chain) has more than one count but fewer than ten. This record belongs to a study of cytomegalovirus exposure and HLA in healthy donors. PCR employed 60 Vbeta and 13 Jbeta primers. Measured with immunoSEQ multiplex PCR; TCRdb has only the in-frame clones, and not every one. The data show 100,000 to 150,000 clones, over 15% seen once. CDR1 is LGHNA, CDR2 YNFKEQ, per germline. The CDR3 has 15 residues. The V and J ends lost 4 bases and 8 bases respectively, with 18 bases between them. The V and J genes are TRBV4-2 and TRBJ2-1; weak D call: TRBD2 (6 bases). The specimen sequenced was PBMCs. This clonotype was obtained from a female donor in good health and CMV-seropositive. The CDR3 loop is CASSLQTRTPHEQFF. The CDR3 DNA follows: TGTGCCAGCAGCCTCCAGACTAGGACCCCTCATGAGCAGTTCTTC.